This TCR beta chain came from a study of Ad26.COV2.S vaccination and SARS-CoV-2 variants. The CDR3 is 16 residues long. CDR1 and CDR2 from the germline V gene are SGHRS and YFSETQ. Trimming at V came to 0 bases and at J to 6 bases, leaving 8 bases not matched to a gene. The protocol was immunoSEQ multiplex PCR, while the TCRdb copy is restricted to in-frame clones and leaves out a portion. The sample gives around 300,000 clones, less than 90% of which show up once; 6.4% is in the top ten. Indicated treatment: around 19 received Ad26.COV2.S at low or high dose, single or two shots; roughly 5 received placebo; per-sample allocation not given. Following the first vaccine or placebo injection, samples were taken on day 63. What was given as vaccine was an Ad26 vector encoding Wuhan-strain SARS-CoV-2 spike.

The chain carries TRBV5-1 and TRBJ2-1; 8 positions match TRBD2. The sample in question was peripheral blood, obtained in a trial of Ad26.COV2.S vaccine versus placebo. The TCR originated in a person aged 18 to 65 who received the Ad26.COV2.S COVID-19 vaccine or a placebo. CDR3 DNA: TGCGCCAGCAGCTTGGATGGTACGGGGGGGCCCAATGAGCAGTTCTTC. Translated: CASSLDGTGGPNEQFF. Supplemented by reference TRBV5-1 and TRBJ2-1, the full variable domain reads KAGVTQTPRYLIKTRGQQVTLSCSPISGHRSVSWYQQTPGQGLQFLFEYFSETQRNKGNFPGRFSGRQFSNSRSEMNVSTLELGDSALYLCASSLDGTGGPNEQFFGPGTRLTVL.